This record covers a single TCR beta chain. This sample stems from a study of blood T cells in healthy people across ages. Per the germline V gene, CDR1 is LGHDT and CDR2 is YNNKEL (reference sequence). Trimming cost V 0 bases and J 5 bases; bases outside gene matches: 7. The CDR3 contains 17 residues. With a J-beta primer mix and a sample-barcoded 5' primer, a second PCR ran about 7 to 12 cycles. TCRdb recomputed calls from the 5' RACE reads with MiXCR, one row per CDR3 protein. This sample yields hundreds of thousands of distinct CDR3 sequences, of which 40% to 50% are seen a single time; 25% to 35% belongs to the top ten.

Sequences were obtained from blood. V usage is TRBV3-1 and J usage is TRBJ2-5; 12 bases line up with TRBD2. The receptor comes from a man older than 75 in good health. Here the CDR3 DNA reads TGTGCCAGCAGCCAAGATCTAGGACTAGCGGGGATGGAGACCCAGTACTTC. It codes for CASSQDLGLAGMETQYF.